The TCR beta chain described here comes from a study of graft-versus-host responses after intestinal transplantation. For the study at large: The recipients all started with anti-thymocyte globulin induction and then took tacrolimus and steroids for around 3 years.

Study-level points and caveats: Early after transplant, HvG clones declined as circulating GvH clones peaked. GvH clones turned up in recipient marrow; some had shown up first in ileum or blood.

Details on this clone: Its antigen is unknown.

Some clones are missing from TCRdb's copy, which holds only in-frame ones; the method was immunoSEQ multiplex PCR. The sample shows 90,000 to 95,000 clones, 75% to 95% of them seen only once. The germline CDR1 and CDR2 sequences are MNHNS and SASEGT. V was shortened by 7 bases and J by 1 base, with 7 bases between the two germline ends. The CDR3 totals 12 residues. The genes are TRBV6-1 and TRBJ2-5; D call uncertain. Sequenced material: unstimulated CD8+ T cells sorted from spleen or lymph node cells, taken before intestinal transplant. The clonotype was recovered from a human donor who received an intestinal transplant. DNA for the CDR3: TGTGCCAGCACCACAGTCCAAGAGACCCAGTACTTC. It codes for CASTTVQETQYF.